This TCR beta chain originates from a study of blood T cell repertoires in COVID-19. For the study at large: Italy, Spain and the United States were the sources of the convalescent and acute COVID-19 samples. PBMCs, B-cell-depleted T cells, or T cells were the source of the cDNA or gDNA that made up the material.

Original processing methods: The assay estimated nucleated cells by amplifying reference gene primers. Method: immunoSEQ multiplex PCR; TCRdb's copy keeps in-frame clones and lacks some. D and trimming come from the DNA, and the V and J calls and clone size come from that table. The sample holds some 21,000 clones, roughly four fifths seen once. The sequencing sample was made of peripheral blood. The sequence came from a human donor in a cohort sampled during active or convalescent COVID-19.

This CDR3 is CSVEAGTGYNEQFF. The DNA of the CDR3 is TGCAGCGTTGAGGCAGGTACGGGGTACAATGAGCAGTTCTTC. The chain joins TRBV29-1 to TRBJ2-1; perhaps TRBD2 as D (5 bases). Trimming stripped 3 bases from V and 4 bases from J, with 13 bases between. The CDR3 extends over 14 amino acids. Germline V gene lookup returns CDR1 SQVTM and CDR2 ANQGSEA.